This T cell receptor (beta chain) comes out of a study of blood T cell repertoires in COVID-19. Study-level information: Recovered Cohort 3 donors showed two negative PCRs, clearance, or symptom resolution. There were acute and convalescent COVID-19 samples, and they came from the United States, Italy and Spain.

Allocation to cohorts depended on clinical history reported by the participants. The method was immunoSEQ multiplex PCR; TCRdb's version includes in-frame clones alone and lacks a portion of them. The sample consists of some 200,000 clones, approximately 87% of them appearing once. There are 15 residues in the CDR3. In germline, CDR1 is SGHAT, CDR2 FQNNGV. The ends were cut back, 5 bases at V and 8 bases at J, with 19 bases in the middle. The sequence was collected from a woman between 45 and 65 years old in a cohort exposed to, infected with or recovered from COVID-19 (not recorded which). The sequenced sample consisted of PBMCs or T cells enriched from blood (not recorded which). The J gene is TRBJ2-1, the V gene TRBV11-2; D perhaps matches TRBD2 (7 bases). Here the CDR3 reads CASSPGVGGRDEQFF. The DNA for the CDR3 is TGTGCCAGCAGCCCAGGAGTCGGGGGGCGGGATGAGCAGTTCTTC.